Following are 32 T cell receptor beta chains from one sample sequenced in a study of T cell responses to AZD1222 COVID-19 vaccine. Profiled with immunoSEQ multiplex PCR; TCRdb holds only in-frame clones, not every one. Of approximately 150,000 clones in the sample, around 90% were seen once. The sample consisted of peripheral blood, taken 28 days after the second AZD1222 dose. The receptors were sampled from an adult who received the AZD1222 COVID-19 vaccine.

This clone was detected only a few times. In DNA, the CDR3 is TGTGCCAGCTCTTTAGGCGCCGGGGCGGACACTGAAGCTTTCTTT. The encoded protein is CASSLGAGADTEAFF. V is TRBV6-5 and J is TRBJ1-1; TRBD1 might be the D (5 bases). CDR3 length equals 15 residues. Germline V gives CDR1 MNHEY, CDR2 SVGAGI. Trimming cost V 8 bases and J 3 bases, with 19 bases left between them.

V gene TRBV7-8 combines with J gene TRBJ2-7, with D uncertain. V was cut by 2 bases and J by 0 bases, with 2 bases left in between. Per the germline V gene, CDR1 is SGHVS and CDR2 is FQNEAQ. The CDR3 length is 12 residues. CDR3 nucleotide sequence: TGTGCCAGCAGCTTAAGCTCCTACGAGCAGTACTTC. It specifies CASSLSSYEQYF.

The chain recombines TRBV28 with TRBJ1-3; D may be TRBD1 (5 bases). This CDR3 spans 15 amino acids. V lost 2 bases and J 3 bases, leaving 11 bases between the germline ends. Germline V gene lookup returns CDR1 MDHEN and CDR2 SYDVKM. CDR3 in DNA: TGTGCCAGCAGTTTAGCCCAGACAGTTGGAAACACCATATATTTT. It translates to CASSLAQTVGNTIYF.

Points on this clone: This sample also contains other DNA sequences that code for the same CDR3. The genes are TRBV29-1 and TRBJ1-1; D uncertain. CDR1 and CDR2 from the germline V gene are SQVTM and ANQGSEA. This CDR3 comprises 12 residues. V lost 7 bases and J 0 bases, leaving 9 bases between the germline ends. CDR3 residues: CSARTVNTEAFF. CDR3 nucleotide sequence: TGCAGCGCCCGGACGGTGAACACTGAAGCTTTCTTT. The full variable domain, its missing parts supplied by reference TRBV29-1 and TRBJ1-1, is SAVISQKPSRDICQRGTSLTIQCQVDSQVTMMFWYRQQPGQSLTLIATANQGSEATYESGFVIDKFPISRPNLTFSTLTVSNMSPEDSSIYLCSARTVNTEAFFGQGTRLTVV.

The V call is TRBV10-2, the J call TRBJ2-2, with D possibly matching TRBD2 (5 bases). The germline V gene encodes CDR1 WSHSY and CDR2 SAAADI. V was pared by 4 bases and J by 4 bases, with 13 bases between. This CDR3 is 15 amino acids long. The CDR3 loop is CASSASGAGTGELFF. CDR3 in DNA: TGCGCCAGCAGTGCCTCCGGCGCGGGCACCGGGGAGCTGTTTTTT.

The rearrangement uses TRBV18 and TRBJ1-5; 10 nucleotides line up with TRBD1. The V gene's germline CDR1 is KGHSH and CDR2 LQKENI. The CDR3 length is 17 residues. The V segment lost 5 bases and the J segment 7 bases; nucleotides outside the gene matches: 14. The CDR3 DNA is TGTGCCAGCTCAGAGGACAGGGGGAGGGCTCACGAGCAGCCCCAGCATTTT. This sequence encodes CASSEDRGRAHEQPQHF.

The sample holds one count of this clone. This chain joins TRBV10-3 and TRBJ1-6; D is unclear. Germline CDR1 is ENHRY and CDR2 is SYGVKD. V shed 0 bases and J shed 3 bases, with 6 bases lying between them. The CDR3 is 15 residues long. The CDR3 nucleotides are TGTGCCATCAGTGAGTCCGGCAGCTATAATTCACCCCTCCACTTT. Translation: CAISESGSYNSPLHF.

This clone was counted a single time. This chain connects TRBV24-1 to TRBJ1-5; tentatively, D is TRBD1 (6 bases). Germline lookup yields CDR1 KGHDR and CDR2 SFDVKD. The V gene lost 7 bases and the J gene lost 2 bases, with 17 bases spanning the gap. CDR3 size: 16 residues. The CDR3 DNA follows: TGTGCCACCAGCCAGGCCGGGGAGGGGGGCAATCAGCCCCAGCATTTT. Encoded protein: CATSQAGEGGNQPQHF.

CDR3 DNA sequence: TGTGCCAGCAGTACCCCCCTAGCGGGCAACCAAGAGACCCAGTACTTC. Protein: CASSTPLAGNQETQYF. The gene calls are TRBV28 and TRBJ2-5, with 8 nucleotides matching TRBD2. Germline V gene data show CDR1 as MDHEN and CDR2 as SYDVKM. Unmatched junction bases numbered 8, after V lost 5 bases and J lost 0 bases. The length of the CDR3 is 16 residues.

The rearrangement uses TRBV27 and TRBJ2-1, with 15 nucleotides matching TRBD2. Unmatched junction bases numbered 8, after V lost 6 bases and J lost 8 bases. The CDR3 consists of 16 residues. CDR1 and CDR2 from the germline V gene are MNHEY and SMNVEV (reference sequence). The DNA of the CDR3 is TGTGCCAGCAGGTGGACTAGCGGGGGGGCCGTCTATGAGCAGTTCTTC. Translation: CASRWTSGGAVYEQFF.

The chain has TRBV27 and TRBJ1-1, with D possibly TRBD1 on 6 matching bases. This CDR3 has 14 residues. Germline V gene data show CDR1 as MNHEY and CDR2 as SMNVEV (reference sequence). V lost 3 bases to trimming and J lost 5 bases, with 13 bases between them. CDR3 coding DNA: TGTGCCAGCAGTTTCCAGGGGCCTTTGACTGAAGCTTTCTTT. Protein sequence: CASSFQGPLTEAFF.

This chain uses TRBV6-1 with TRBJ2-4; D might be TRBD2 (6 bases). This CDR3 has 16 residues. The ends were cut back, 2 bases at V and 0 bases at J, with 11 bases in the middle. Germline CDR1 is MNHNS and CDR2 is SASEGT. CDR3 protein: CASSELIGGAKNIQYF. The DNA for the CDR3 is TGTGCCAGCAGTGAACTGATCGGGGGAGCCAAAAACATTCAGTACTTC.

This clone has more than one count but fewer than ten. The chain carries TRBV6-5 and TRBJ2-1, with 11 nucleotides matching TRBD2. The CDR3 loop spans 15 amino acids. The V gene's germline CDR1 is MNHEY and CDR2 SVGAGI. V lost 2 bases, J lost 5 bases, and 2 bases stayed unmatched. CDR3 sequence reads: CASSYASGGNNEQFF. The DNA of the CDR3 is TGTGCCAGCAGTTACGCTAGCGGGGGGAACAATGAGCAGTTCTTC.

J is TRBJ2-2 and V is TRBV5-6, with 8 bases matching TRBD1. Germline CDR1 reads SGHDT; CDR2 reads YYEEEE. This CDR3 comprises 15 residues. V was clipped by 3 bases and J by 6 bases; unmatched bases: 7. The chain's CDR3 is CASSYLQGVAGELFF. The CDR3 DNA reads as TGTGCCAGCAGCTACCTACAGGGGGTAGCCGGGGAGCTGTTTTTT.

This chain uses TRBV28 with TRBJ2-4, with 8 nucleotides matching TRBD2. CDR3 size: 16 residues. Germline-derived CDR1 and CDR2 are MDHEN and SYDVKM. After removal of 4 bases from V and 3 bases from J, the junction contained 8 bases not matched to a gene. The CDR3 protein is CASSSGIREGKNIQYF. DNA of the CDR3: TGTGCCAGCAGTTCGGGTATCCGGGAGGGCAAAAACATTCAGTACTTC.

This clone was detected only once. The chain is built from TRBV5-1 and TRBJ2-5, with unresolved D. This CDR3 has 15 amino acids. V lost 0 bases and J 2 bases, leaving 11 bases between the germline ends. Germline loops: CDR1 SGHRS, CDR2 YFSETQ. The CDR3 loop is CASSLGAANQETQYF. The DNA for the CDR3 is TGCGCCAGCAGCTTGGGTGCGGCTAATCAAGAGACCCAGTACTTC.

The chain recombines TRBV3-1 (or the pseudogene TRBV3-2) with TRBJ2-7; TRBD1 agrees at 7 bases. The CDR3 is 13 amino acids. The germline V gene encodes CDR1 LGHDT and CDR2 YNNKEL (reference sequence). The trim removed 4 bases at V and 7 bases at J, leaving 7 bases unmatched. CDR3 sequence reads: CASSRTGAGEQYF. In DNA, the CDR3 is TGTGCCAGCAGCCGAACAGGGGCTGGGGAGCAGTACTTC.

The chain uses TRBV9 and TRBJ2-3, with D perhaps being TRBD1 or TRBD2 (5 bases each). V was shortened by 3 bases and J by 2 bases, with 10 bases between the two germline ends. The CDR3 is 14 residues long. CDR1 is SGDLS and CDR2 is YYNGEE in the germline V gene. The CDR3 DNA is TGTGCCAGCAGCGGCTCTGGGACCACAGATACGCAGTATTTT. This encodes CASSGSGTTDTQYF.

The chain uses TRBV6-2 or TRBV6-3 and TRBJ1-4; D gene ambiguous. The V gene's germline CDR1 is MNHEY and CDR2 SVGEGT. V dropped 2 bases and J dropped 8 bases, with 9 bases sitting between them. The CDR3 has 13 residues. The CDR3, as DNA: TGTGCCAGCAGTTACGAAACGGAGGAAAAACTGTTTTTT. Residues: CASSYETEEKLFF.

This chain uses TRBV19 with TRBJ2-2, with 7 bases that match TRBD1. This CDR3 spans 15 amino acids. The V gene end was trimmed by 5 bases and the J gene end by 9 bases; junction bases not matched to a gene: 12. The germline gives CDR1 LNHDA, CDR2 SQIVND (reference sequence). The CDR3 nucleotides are TGTGCCAGTAGTGGAAGAGGGGGCTTAGTCCGGGAGCTGTTTTTT. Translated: CASSGRGGLVRELFF.

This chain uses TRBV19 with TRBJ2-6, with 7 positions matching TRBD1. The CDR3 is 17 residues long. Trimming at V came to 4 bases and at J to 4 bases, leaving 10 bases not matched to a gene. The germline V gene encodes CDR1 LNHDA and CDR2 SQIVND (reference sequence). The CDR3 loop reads CASSTTDRVGGANVLTF. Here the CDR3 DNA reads TGTGCCAGTAGTACTACCGACAGGGTTGGCGGGGCCAACGTCCTGACTTTC.

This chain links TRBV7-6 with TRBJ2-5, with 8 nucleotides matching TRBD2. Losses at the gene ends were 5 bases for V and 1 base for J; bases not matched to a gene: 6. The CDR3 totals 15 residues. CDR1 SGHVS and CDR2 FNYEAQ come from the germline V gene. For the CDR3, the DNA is TGTGCCAGCAGCCTATTTACTAGCGGCCAAGAGACCCAGTACTTC. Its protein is CASSLFTSGQETQYF. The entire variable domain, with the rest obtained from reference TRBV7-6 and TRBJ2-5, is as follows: GAGVSQSPRYKVTKRGQDVALRCDPISGHVSLYWYRQALGQGPEFLTYFNYEAQQDKSGLPNDRFSAERPEGSISTLTIQRTEQRDSAMYRCASSLFTSGQETQYFGPGTRLLVL.

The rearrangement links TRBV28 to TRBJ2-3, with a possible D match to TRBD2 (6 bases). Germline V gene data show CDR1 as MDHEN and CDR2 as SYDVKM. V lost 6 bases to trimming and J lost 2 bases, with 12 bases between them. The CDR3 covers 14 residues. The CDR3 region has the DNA TGTGCCAGCAGCCCCCCGGGGGTCACAGATACGCAGTATTTT. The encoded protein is CASSPPGVTDTQYF.

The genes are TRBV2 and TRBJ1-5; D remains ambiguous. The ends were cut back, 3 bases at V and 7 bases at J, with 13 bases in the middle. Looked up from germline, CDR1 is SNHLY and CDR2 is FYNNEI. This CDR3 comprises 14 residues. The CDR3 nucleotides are TGTGCCAGCAGTGATTTGGCAGGAGGGCAGCCCCAGCATTTT. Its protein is CASSDLAGGQPQHF. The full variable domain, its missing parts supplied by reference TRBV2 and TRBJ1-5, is EPEVTQTPSHQVTQMGQEVILRCVPISNHLYFYWYRQILGQKVEFLVSFYNNEISEKSEIFDDQFSVERPDGSNFTLKIRSTKLEDSAMYFCASSDLAGGQPQHFGDGTRLSIL.

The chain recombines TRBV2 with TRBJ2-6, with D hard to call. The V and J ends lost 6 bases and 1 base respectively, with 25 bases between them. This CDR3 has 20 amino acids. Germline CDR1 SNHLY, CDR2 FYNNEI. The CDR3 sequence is CASSPTSVQALMSGANVLTF. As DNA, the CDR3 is TGTGCCAGCAGCCCTACCTCGGTGCAGGCCCTTATGTCTGGGGCCAACGTCCTGACTTTC. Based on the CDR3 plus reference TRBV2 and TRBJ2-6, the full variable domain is EPEVTQTPSHQVTQMGQEVILRCVPISNHLYFYWYRQILGQKVEFLVSFYNNEISEKSEIFDDQFSVERPDGSNFTLKIRSTKLEDSAMYFCASSPTSVQALMSGANVLTFGAGSRLTVL.

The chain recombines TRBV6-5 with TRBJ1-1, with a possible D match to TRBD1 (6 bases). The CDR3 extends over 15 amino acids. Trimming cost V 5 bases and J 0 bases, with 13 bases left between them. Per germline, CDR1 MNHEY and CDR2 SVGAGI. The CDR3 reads CASSRQDIMNTEAFF. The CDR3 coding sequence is TGTGCCAGCAGTCGACAGGATATCATGAACACTGAAGCTTTCTTT.

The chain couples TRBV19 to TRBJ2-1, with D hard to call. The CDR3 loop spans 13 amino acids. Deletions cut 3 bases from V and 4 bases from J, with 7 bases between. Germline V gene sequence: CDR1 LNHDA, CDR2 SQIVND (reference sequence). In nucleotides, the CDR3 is TGTGCCAGTAGTATGATGAAATACAATGAGCAGTTCTTC. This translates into CASSMMKYNEQFF. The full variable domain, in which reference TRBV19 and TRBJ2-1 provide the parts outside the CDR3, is DGGITQSPKYLFRKEGQNVTLSCEQNLNHDAMYWYRQDPGQGLRLIYYSQIVNDFQKGDIAEGYSVSREKKESFPLTVTSAQKNPTAFYLCASSMMKYNEQFFGPGTRLTVL.

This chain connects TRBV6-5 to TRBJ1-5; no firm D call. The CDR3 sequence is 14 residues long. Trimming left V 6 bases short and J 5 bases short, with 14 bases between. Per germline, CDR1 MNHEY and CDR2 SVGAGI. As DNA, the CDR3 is TGTGCCAGCAGCAGAGAAGTGGAGGATCAGCCCCAGCATTTT. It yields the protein CASSREVEDQPQHF.

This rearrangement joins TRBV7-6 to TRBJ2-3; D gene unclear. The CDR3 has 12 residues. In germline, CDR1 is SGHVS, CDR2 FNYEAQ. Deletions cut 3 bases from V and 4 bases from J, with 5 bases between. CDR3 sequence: CASSFGADTQYF. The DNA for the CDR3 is TGTGCCAGCAGCTTCGGAGCAGATACGCAGTATTTT.

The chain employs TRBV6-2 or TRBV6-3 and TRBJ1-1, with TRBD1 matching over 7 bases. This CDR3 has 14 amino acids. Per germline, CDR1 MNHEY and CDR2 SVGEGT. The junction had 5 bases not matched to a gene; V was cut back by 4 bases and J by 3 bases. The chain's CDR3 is CASSSRQGYTEAFF. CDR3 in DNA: TGTGCCAGCAGTTCCCGACAGGGCTACACTGAAGCTTTCTTT.

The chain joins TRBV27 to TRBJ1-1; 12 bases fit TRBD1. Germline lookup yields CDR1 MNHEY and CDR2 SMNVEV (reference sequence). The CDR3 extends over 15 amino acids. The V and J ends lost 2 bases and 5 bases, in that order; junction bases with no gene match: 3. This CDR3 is CASSLGDRGLTEAFF. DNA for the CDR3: TGTGCCAGCAGTTTAGGGGACAGGGGGCTGACTGAAGCTTTCTTT.

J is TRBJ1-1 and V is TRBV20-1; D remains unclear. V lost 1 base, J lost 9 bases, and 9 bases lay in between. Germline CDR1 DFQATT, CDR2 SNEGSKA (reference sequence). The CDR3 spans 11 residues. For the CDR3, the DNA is TGCAGTGCTAGAGCCCTACCAAAAGCTTTCTTT. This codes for CSARALPKAFF.